This entry lists 18 T cell receptor beta chains sequenced from one sample in a study of T cell repertoires in cytomegalovirus infection. TCRdb called the reads again in MiXCR, with one record for every CDR3 protein. The top ten hold around 12% of the sample, which has about 310,000 distinct CDR3 sequences, 17% seen once. The sequenced material came from PBMCs. All receptors derive from a human donor in good health (CMV status not recorded). Some clones in this sample may be carry-over from other donors' samples.

The rearrangement links TRBV15 to TRBJ1-2; unclear D gene. The CDR3 extends over 14 amino acids. Germline values: CDR1 LNHNV, CDR2 YYDKDF (reference sequence). The V gene lost 0 bases and the J gene lost 4 bases, with 9 bases spanning the gap. CDR3 in amino acids: CATSRDSTTYGYTF. Here the CDR3 DNA reads TGTGCCACCAGCAGAGATTCGACTACCTATGGCTACACCTTC.

In this sample, this clonotype turned up a few times. V is TRBV6-2 or TRBV6-3 and J is TRBJ2-7; 7 nucleotides align to TRBD2. Germline trimming cut 3 bases from V and 3 bases from J; bases unmatched to any gene: 2. The CDR3 loop spans 13 amino acids. Germline V gene lookup returns CDR1 MNHEY and CDR2 SVGEGT. In DNA, the CDR3 is TGTGCCAGCAGTTATGCGGGGGACTACGAGCAGTACTTC. It encodes CASSYAGDYEQYF.

This clonotype showed up just a few times. The chain couples TRBV5-1 to TRBJ2-2, with no clear D. The CDR3 loop spans 15 amino acids. Trimming took 4 bases from V and 0 from J, leaving 10 bases between them. Germline assignment: CDR1 SGHRS and CDR2 YFSETQ. This CDR3 is CASSGDTSNTGELFF. The DNA for the CDR3 is TGCGCCAGCAGCGGCGACACCTCGAACACCGGGGAGCTGTTTTTT. Together with reference TRBV5-1 and TRBJ2-2, the CDR3 gives the full variable domain: KAGVTQTPRYLIKTRGQQVTLSCSPISGHRSVSWYQQTPGQGLQFLFEYFSETQRNKGNFPGRFSGRQFSNSRSEMNVSTLELGDSALYLCASSGDTSNTGELFFGEGSRLTVL.

This sequence joins TRBV19 and TRBJ2-7, with TRBD2 matching 8 bases. Germline CDR1 is LNHDA and CDR2 is SQIVND (reference sequence). Trimming took 4 bases from V and 2 from J; bases not matched to a gene: 7. This CDR3 comprises 15 residues. CDR3 sequence reads: CASSTSAGVAYEQYF. CDR3 coding DNA: TGTGCCAGTAGTACCTCAGCGGGGGTAGCCTACGAGCAGTACTTC.

This clonotype was found a few times. The chain couples TRBV7-9 to TRBJ1-3, with TRBD1 identical over 9 bases. This CDR3 comprises 19 residues. Looked up from germline, CDR1 is SEHNR and CDR2 is FQNEAQ (reference sequence). V dropped 2 bases and J dropped 0; count of bases not matched to a gene: 11. CDR3 in amino acids: CASSLSFGTGLSSGNTIYF. In DNA, the CDR3 is TGTGCCAGCAGCTTAAGTTTTGGGACAGGGCTCAGCTCTGGAAACACCATATATTTT.

This clonotype occurred a few times. The genes are TRBV20-1 and TRBJ1-2; TRBD1 matches 7 bases. V shed 3 bases, J shed 6 bases, and the junction held 4 bases outside the gene matches. The CDR3 extends over 12 amino acids. CDR1 and CDR2 from the germline V gene are DFQATT and SNEGSKA (reference sequence). CDR3 sequence reads: CSASLQGHGYTF. CDR3 DNA: TGCAGTGCTAGCCTACAGGGGCATGGCTACACCTTC.

This clonotype was observed at least ten times. CDR3 sequence (DNA): TGTGCCAGCAGCCTAGAGGGGTTGTGGACTGAAGCTTTCTTT. Encoded protein: CASSLEGLWTEAFF. The chain employs TRBV7-2 and TRBJ1-1; a weak D match, TRBD1 (5 bases). The CDR3 runs 14 residues. The ends were cut back, 5 bases at V and 5 bases at J, with 15 bases in the middle. CDR1 and CDR2 from the germline V gene are SGHTA and FQGNSA.

This clonotype turned up a few times. The chain couples TRBV19 to TRBJ1-1, with D tentatively TRBD1 (5 bases). The germline V gene encodes CDR1 LNHDA and CDR2 SQIVND (reference sequence). Trimming left V 4 bases short and J 1 base short, with 19 bases between. The CDR3 sequence is 17 residues long. The CDR3 coding sequence is TGTGCCAGTAGTAGAAAAGTCACCGGGACTCCGAACACTGAAGCTTTCTTT. Translated: CASSRKVTGTPNTEAFF.

This clonotype has a handful of counts. The chain carries TRBV28 and TRBJ2-7; D is undetermined. The germline V gene has CDR1 MDHEN and CDR2 SYDVKM. The germline V and J ends were trimmed by 5 bases and 0 bases, with 5 bases remaining between them. This CDR3 is built from 12 residues. The CDR3 nucleotides read TGTGCCAGCAGTCAGTACTCCTACGAGCAGTACTTC. Protein: CASSQYSYEQYF.

The V call is TRBV9, the J call TRBJ2-5, with 9 bases matching TRBD2. CDR1 and CDR2 (germline): SGDLS, YYNGEE. Trimming at V came to 0 bases and at J to 2 bases, leaving 5 bases not matched to a gene. The CDR3 extends over 16 amino acids. The CDR3 region has the DNA TGTGCCAGCAGCGTAGATGCGGGGGGGACGCAAGAGACCCAGTACTTC. Residues: CASSVDAGGTQETQYF.

V gene TRBV28 combines with J gene TRBJ2-3, with D hard to call. This CDR3 is 17 amino acids long. Germline values: CDR1 MDHEN, CDR2 SYDVKM. The V end was cut by 4 bases, the J end by 0 bases, with 17 bases between. CDR3 sequence (DNA): TGTGCCAGCAGTTCATTCCGCAGGACGGATAGCACAGATACGCAGTATTTT. Translation: CASSSFRRTDSTDTQYF.

This clonotype was counted ten times or more. This chain connects TRBV12-3 or TRBV12-4 to TRBJ1-4, with D uncertain. The CDR3 is made up of 15 amino acids. V was trimmed by 6 bases and J by 0 bases, leaving 11 bases between them. As DNA, the CDR3 is TGTGCCAGCAGGTACTTTCAAGCAACTAATGAAAAACTGTTTTTT. Protein sequence: CASRYFQATNEKLFF.

This clonotype was seen many times. The chain combines TRBV7-2 with TRBJ1-2; TRBD1 agrees at 8 bases. J lost 2 bases, V lost 5 bases, and 13 bases had no gene match. CDR1 is SGHTA and CDR2 is FQGNSA in the germline V gene. This CDR3 contains 17 residues. The CDR3 here is CASSHSRGRRENYGYTF. The CDR3 coding sequence is TGTGCCAGCAGCCACAGCAGGGGGCGACGTGAGAACTATGGCTACACCTTC.

This clonotype was seen a few times. The CDR3 is CASSLTARNEKLFF. The CDR3 DNA reads TGTGCCAGCAGCTTAACGGCGCGTAATGAAAAACTGTTTTTT. This chain joins TRBV11-2 and TRBJ1-4; D is ambiguous. The V end lost 2 bases, the J end lost 4 bases, and 8 bases lay between the germline ends. Germline loops: CDR1 SGHAT, CDR2 FQNNGV. The length of the CDR3 is 14 residues.

CDR3 residues: CATAGAISGANVLTF. CDR3 coding DNA: TGTGCCACCGCAGGGGCGATCTCTGGGGCCAACGTCCTGACTTTC. V gene TRBV15 combines with J gene TRBJ2-6; D may be TRBD1 (6 bases). The V end was cut by 8 bases, the J end by 0 bases, with 11 bases between. Germline CDR1 is LNHNV and CDR2 is YYDKDF (reference sequence). The CDR3 extends over 15 amino acids.

The chain combines TRBV20-1 with TRBJ1-5; 7 nucleotides agree with TRBD1. CDR3 length equals 15 residues. CDR1 DFQATT and CDR2 SNEGSKA come from the germline V gene (reference sequence). With V trimmed by 2 bases and J by 2 bases, 6 bases remained unmatched. This chain's CDR3 is CSARNRGKGNQPQHF. Here the CDR3 DNA reads TGCAGTGCTAGAAACAGGGGAAAGGGCAATCAGCCCCAGCATTTT.

J is TRBJ2-3 and V is TRBV5-4; 7 nucleotides align to TRBD2. The CDR3 covers 15 residues. V shed 4 bases, J shed 6 bases, and the junction held 11 bases outside the gene matches. Germline V lookup: CDR1 SGHNT, CDR2 YYREEE (reference sequence). CDR3 sequence reads: CASSPPGGLMDTQYF. CDR3 sequence (DNA): TGTGCCAGCAGCCCCCCGGGGGGTCTGATGGATACGCAGTATTTT.

This clonotype has only a few counts. The chain employs TRBV5-1 and TRBJ2-5; 13 nucleotides agree with TRBD2. CDR3 size: 18 residues. The J segment lost 4 bases and the V segment lost 4 bases, leaving 13 bases of the junction unmatched. Germline lookup yields CDR1 SGHRS and CDR2 YFSETQ. This CDR3 is CASSLGTSGAPSPETQYF. Here the CDR3 DNA reads TGCGCCAGCAGCCTCGGGACTAGCGGGGCCCCCTCACCAGAGACCCAGTACTTC.